This entry describes one T cell receptor beta chain. A second PCR, run for roughly 7 to 11 cycles, used a sample-barcoded 5' primer plus a J-beta primer mix. Each CDR3 protein gets one entry after TCRdb re-called the 5' RACE reads with MiXCR. The sample shows about 1.8 million distinct CDR3 sequences, less than 50% of them seen only once. This specimen belongs to a study of blood T cells in healthy people across ages. Germline lookup yields CDR1 LGHNA and CDR2 YNFKEQ. The CDR3 runs to 15 residues. Trimming removed 1 base at V and 7 bases at J, with 16 bases between. The TCR was taken from a woman aged 40 to 55 in good health. Sample: blood. This chain joins TRBV4-2 and TRBJ1-1; TRBD1 might be the D (6 bases). The CDR3 reads CASSQAKGVVGEAFF. CDR3 nucleotides: TGTGCCAGCAGCCAAGCTAAGGGGGTCGTGGGTGAAGCTTTCTTT.